The 11 T cell receptor beta chains listed next were all sequenced from one sample in a study of blood T cell repertoires in COVID-19. TCRdb's table, derived via immunoSEQ multiplex PCR, lists solely in-frame clones and lacks some. The sample carries 130,000 to 150,000 clones, about nine tenths recorded once. The sample taken for sequencing was peripheral blood. All receptors derive from a woman aged 50 to 60 with acute or convalescent COVID-19.

The chain has TRBV2 and TRBJ2-1; tentatively, D is TRBD2 (5 bases). Trimming removed 3 bases at V and 6 bases at J, with 18 bases between. CDR3 length equals 16 residues. Germline-derived CDR1 and CDR2 are SNHLY and FYNNEI. CDR3 DNA sequence: TGTGCCAGCAGTGAGAAAGGCGACTGGAGGCGCAATGAGCAGTTCTTC. It translates to CASSEKGDWRRNEQFF. Combining the CDR3 with reference TRBV2 and TRBJ2-1 gives the whole variable domain EPEVTQTPSHQVTQMGQEVILRCVPISNHLYFYWYRQILGQKVEFLVSFYNNEISEKSEIFDDQFSVERPDGSNFTLKIRSTKLEDSAMYFCASSEKGDWRRNEQFFGPGTRLTVL.

The rearrangement joins TRBV7-6 to TRBJ2-1; 8 nucleotides align to TRBD2. Germline V CDR1 and CDR2: SGHVS, FNYEAQ. The CDR3 contains 15 residues. Germline trimming cut 4 bases from V and 9 bases from J; bases unmatched to any gene: 11. The CDR3 nucleotides read TGTGCCAGCAGCTCAGTCGGGGGGGCCGGCGGTGAGCAGTTCTTC. It translates to CASSSVGGAGGEQFF.

The CDR3 loop reads CASSQDGSSRGYTF. CDR3 in DNA: TGTGCCAGCAGCCAAGATGGCAGCTCTAGGGGCTACACCTTC. The rearrangement links TRBV4-2 to TRBJ1-2, with unresolved D. Germline V gene sequence: CDR1 LGHNA, CDR2 YNFKEQ. There are 14 residues in the CDR3. The germline V and J ends were trimmed by 0 bases and 8 bases, with 13 bases remaining between them.

The rearrangement uses TRBV30 and TRBJ2-5; no reliable D call. Trimming left V 4 bases short and J 3 bases short, with 6 bases between. In germline, CDR1 is GTSNPN, CDR2 SVGIG (reference sequence). The CDR3 runs to 11 residues. The CDR3 nucleotides are TGTGCCTGGAAAAGAGAAGAGACCCAGTACTTC. Translated: CAWKREETQYF.

This chain links TRBV18 with TRBJ1-1; D is unclear. Deletions cut 0 bases from V and 10 bases from J, with 15 bases between. Germline V gives CDR1 KGHSH, CDR2 LQKENI. The CDR3 totals 14 residues. The DNA for the CDR3 is TGTGCCAGCTCACCACCAGACATGGTACTTGGAGCTTTCTTT. Amino acids: CASSPPDMVLGAFF.

The chain has TRBV19 and TRBJ2-7; TRBD1 aligns across 7 bases. The germline CDR1 and CDR2 sequences are LNHDA and SQIVND (reference sequence). V dropped 3 bases and J dropped 0; count of bases not matched to a gene: 5. CDR3 size: 15 residues. The CDR3 is CASSMTTGSSYEQYF. CDR3 nucleotides: TGTGCCAGTAGTATGACGACAGGGAGCTCCTACGAGCAGTACTTC.

CDR3 DNA sequence: TGTGCCAGCAGTCTCCACAGGGTCGGTTCTGGAAACACCATATATTTT. This sequence encodes CASSLHRVGSGNTIYF. The chain joins TRBV27 to TRBJ1-3, with D maybe TRBD1 (6 bases). This CDR3 has 16 amino acids. V dropped 5 bases and J dropped 1 base, with 15 bases sitting between them. The germline V gene has CDR1 MNHEY and CDR2 SMNVEV (reference sequence).

The CDR3 spells CASSESGRRNEQFF. As DNA, the CDR3 is TGTGCCAGCAGCGAGAGCGGGAGAAGGAATGAGCAGTTCTTC. This chain uses TRBV3-1 (or the pseudogene TRBV3-2) with TRBJ2-1; 8 bases align to TRBD2. After removal of 5 bases from V and 7 bases from J, the junction contained 7 bases not matched to a gene. From germline, CDR1 is LGHDT and CDR2 YNNKEL (reference sequence). CDR3 size: 14 residues.

The CDR3 region has the DNA TGTGCCAGCTCACCACTACCGACAGGGCTTAACTATGGCTACACCTTC. Translating it yields CASSPLPTGLNYGYTF. V gene TRBV18 combines with J gene TRBJ1-2; TRBD1 aligns across 7 bases. The V and J ends lost 1 base and 1 base, in that order; junction bases with no gene match: 6. Germline CDR1 is KGHSH and CDR2 is LQKENI. The CDR3 consists of 16 residues.

The chain is built from TRBV20-1 and TRBJ1-2, with D possibly being TRBD1 (6 bases). V was pared by 3 bases and J by 4 bases, with 12 bases between. Germline-derived CDR1 and CDR2 are DFQATT and SNEGSKA (reference sequence). The CDR3 is 13 residues long. CDR3 sequence (DNA): TGCAGTGCTAGTGAACAGGGATCCTATGGCTACACCTTC. Translation gives CSASEQGSYGYTF.

The chain couples TRBV7-2 to TRBJ1-1; a possible D gene is TRBD1 (6 bases). Germline assignment: CDR1 SGHTA and CDR2 FQGNSA. The length of the CDR3 is 12 residues. V lost 10 bases, J lost 1 base, and 10 bases lay in between. The CDR3 spells CANLDRNTEAFF. DNA for the CDR3: TGTGCCAATTTGGACAGGAACACTGAAGCTTTCTTT.